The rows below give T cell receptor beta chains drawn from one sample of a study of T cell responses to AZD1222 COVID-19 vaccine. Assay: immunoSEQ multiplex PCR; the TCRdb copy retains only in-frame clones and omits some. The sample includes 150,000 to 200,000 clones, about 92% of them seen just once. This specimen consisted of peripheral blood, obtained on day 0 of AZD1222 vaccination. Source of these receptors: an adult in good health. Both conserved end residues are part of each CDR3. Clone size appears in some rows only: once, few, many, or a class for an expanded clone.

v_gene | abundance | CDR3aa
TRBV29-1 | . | CSVGGTSAREQYF
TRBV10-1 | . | CASSEFTGGDEKLFF
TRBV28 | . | CASSGETQYF
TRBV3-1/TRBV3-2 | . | CASNLPTGARSSGANVLTF
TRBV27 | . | CASSPQAGPYGYTF
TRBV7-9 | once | CASTKWGSNQPQHF
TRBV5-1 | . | CASREGQGLSSYNSPLHF
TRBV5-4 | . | CASSLAQGGNYGYTF
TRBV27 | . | CASSLWGGLQGMGPQHF
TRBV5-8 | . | CASSLYGGWQPQHF
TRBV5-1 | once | CASSVRDSSSYEQYF
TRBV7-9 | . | CASSLLRDSHYNEQFF
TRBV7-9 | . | CASSLGAGLYEQYF
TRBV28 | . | CASSHRRPDGYTF
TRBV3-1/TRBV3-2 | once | CASSQAGWGEQYF
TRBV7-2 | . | CASSPGLAGAETQYF
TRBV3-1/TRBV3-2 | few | CASSQVPGSGSPQHF
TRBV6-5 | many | CASSYTSGSSYEQYF
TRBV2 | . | CASMTGPARNEKLFF
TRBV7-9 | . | CASSLGVGASNYGYTF